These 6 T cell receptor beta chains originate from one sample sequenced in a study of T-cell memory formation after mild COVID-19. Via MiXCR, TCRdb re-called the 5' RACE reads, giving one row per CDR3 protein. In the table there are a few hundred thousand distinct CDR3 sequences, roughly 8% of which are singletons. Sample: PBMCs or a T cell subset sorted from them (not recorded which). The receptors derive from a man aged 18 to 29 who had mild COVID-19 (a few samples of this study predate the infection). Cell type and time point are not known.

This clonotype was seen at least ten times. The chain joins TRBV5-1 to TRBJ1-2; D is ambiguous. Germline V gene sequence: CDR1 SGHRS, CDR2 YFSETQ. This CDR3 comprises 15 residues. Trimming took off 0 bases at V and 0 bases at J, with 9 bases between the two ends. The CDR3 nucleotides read TGCGCCAGCAGCTTGGAGACATCGGCTAACTATGGCTACACCTTC. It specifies CASSLETSANYGYTF.

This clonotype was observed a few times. The CDR3 sequence: CSARIRGNTEAFF. The CDR3 DNA sequence: TGCAGTGCTAGAATCAGGGGGAACACTGAAGCTTTCTTT. This chain connects TRBV20-1 to TRBJ1-1; D may be TRBD1 (6 bases). The CDR3 spans 13 residues. CDR1 DFQATT and CDR2 SNEGSKA come from the germline V gene (reference sequence). The ends were cut back, 2 bases at V and 1 base at J, with 8 bases in the middle.

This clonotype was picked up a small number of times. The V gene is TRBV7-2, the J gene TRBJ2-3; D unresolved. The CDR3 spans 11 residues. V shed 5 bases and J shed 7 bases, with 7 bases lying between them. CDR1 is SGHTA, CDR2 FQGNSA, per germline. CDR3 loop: CASSTDHTQYF. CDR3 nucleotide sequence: TGTGCCAGCAGCACCGACCATACGCAGTATTTT.

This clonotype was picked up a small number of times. The CDR3 nucleotides read TGTGCCAGCAGCGCCCTCACAGTGAACACTGAAGCTTTCTTT. Its protein is CASSALTVNTEAFF. The chain couples TRBV7-2 to TRBJ1-1; D is unresolved. Germline assignment: CDR1 SGHTA and CDR2 FQGNSA. The CDR3 consists of 14 residues. V lost 5 bases, J lost 0 bases, and 10 bases lay in between.

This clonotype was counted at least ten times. The CDR3 reads CASSLEGGTQYF. The CDR3 DNA reads as TGCGCCAGCAGCTTGGAAGGTGGGACCCAGTACTTC. This chain uses TRBV5-1 with TRBJ2-5; no firm D call. There are 12 residues in the CDR3. Germline V gene sequence: CDR1 SGHRS, CDR2 YFSETQ. With 0 bases removed from V and 7 bases from J, the gap between germline ends came to 7 bases. The entire variable domain, with the rest obtained from reference TRBV5-1 and TRBJ2-5, is as follows: KAGVTQTPRYLIKTRGQQVTLSCSPISGHRSVSWYQQTPGQGLQFLFEYFSETQRNKGNFPGRFSGRQFSNSRSEMNVSTLELGDSALYLCASSLEGGTQYFGPGTRLLVL.

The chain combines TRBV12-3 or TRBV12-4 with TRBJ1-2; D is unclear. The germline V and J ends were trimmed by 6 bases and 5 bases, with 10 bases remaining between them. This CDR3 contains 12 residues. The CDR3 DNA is TGTGCCAGCAGCCAAACAGCTTATGGCTACACCTTC. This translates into CASSQTAYGYTF.